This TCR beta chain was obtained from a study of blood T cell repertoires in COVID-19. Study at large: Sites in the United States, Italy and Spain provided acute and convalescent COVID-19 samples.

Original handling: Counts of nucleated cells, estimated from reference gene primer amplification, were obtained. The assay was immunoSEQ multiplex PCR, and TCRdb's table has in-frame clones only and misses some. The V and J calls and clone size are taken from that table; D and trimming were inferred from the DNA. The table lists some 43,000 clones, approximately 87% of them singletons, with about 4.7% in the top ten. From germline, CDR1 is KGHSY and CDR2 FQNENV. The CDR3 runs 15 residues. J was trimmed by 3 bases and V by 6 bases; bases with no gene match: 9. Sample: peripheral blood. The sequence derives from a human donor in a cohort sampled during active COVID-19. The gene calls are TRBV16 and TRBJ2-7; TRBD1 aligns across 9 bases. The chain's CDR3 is CASSLKGTGNYEQYF. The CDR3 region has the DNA TGTGCCAGCAGTCTAAAAGGGACAGGGAACTACGAGCAGTACTTC.